Listed below are T cell receptor beta chains from one sample, sequenced in a study of T cells in Graves' hyperthyroidism and ophthalmopathy. TCRdb analysed the multiplex PCR reads with MiXCR anew, one entry per CDR3 protein. The sample includes hundreds of thousands of distinct CDR3 sequences, over 15% seen only once; the top ten take approximately 15%. The sequenced material came from blood. These receptors were collected from a woman aged 18 to 35 with Graves' ophthalmopathy. Both conserved end residues are part of each CDR3. The D gene is left open where the match is weak. Size is stated for part of the rows, as once, few or many counts, or as a class when the clone is expanded.

V	J	size	D	DNA	CDR3
TRBV13	TRBJ2-7	many	TRBD2	TGTGCCAGCAGCGGTAGGGCGGGAGGTCCGCGTGAGCAGTACTTC	CASSGRAGGPREQYF
TRBV6-6	TRBJ1-2	many	-	TGTGCCAGCAGTTACGGCGAAGATGGCTACACCTTC	CASSYGEDGYTF
TRBV9	TRBJ1-4	-	-	TGTGCCAGCAGCGCCGGGGGAGGGGATACAACTAATGAAAAACTGTTTTTT	CASSAGGGDTTNEKLFF
TRBV6-2/TRBV6-3	TRBJ1-1	few	-	TGTGCCAGCAGCTTCCCCTCGGACCACTACGAGAACACTGAAGCTTTCTTT	CASSFPSDHYENTEAFF
TRBV6-1	TRBJ2-7	many	TRBD1	TGTGCCAGCAGTGATCTTGACAGGGTAAACGAGCAGTACTTC	CASSDLDRVNEQYF
TRBV6-1	TRBJ2-7	few	TRBD2	TGTGCCAGCAGAGCCGGGACTAGCCCCGAGCAGTACTTC	CASRAGTSPEQYF
TRBV18	TRBJ2-5	-	-	TGTGCCAGCTCCCAGGGGAAACAGGCCCAGTACTTC	CASSQGKQAQYF
TRBV28	TRBJ1-6	many	-	TGTGCCAGCAGCCGTAGACAGGAGAATTCACCCCTCCACTTT	CASSRRQENSPLHF
TRBV5-1	TRBJ1-1	few	-	TGCGCCAGCAGTTTGGCAGGAATTAAGGACACTGAAGCTTTCTTT	CASSLAGIKDTEAFF
TRBV29-1	TRBJ1-6	-	-	TGCAGCGTGGCCGACAGCTCCTATAATTCACCCCTCCACTTT	CSVADSSYNSPLHF
TRBV25-1	TRBJ2-3	few	TRBD2	TGTGCCAGCAGTGGTGGAGCGGGAGGACCCGGGCGGGATACGCAGTATTTT	CASSGGAGGPGRDTQYF
TRBV27	TRBJ2-1	many	TRBD1	TGTGCCAGCAGTCCTGGGACAGGGGGACGTGAGCAGTTCTTC	CASSPGTGGREQFF
TRBV3-1	TRBJ2-3	few	TRBD2	TGTGCCAGCAGCTGGTTAACACTAGCGGGGGCGAAAGATACGCAGTATTTT	CASSWLTLAGAKDTQYF
TRBV4-1	TRBJ2-7	few	-	TGCGCCAGCAGCCAAGAGGTAGCGCGAGGCTACGAGCAGTACTTC	CASSQEVARGYEQYF
TRBV28	TRBJ2-5	-	TRBD1	TGTGCCAGCAGTTTACGGGGACAGGGGCACTTC	CASSLRGQGHF
TRBV7-6	TRBJ1-3	few	TRBD1	TGTGCCAGCAGCTTGCGCAGGGGGCCCGGAAACACCATATATTTT	CASSLRRGPGNTIYF
TRBV9	TRBJ2-3	many	TRBD2	TGTGCCAGCAGCGTAGAACCAGCGGGAGCGGGAGATACGCAGTATTTT	CASSVEPAGAGDTQYF
TRBV20-1	TRBJ1-1	many	TRBD1	TGCAGTGCTAGAGTCCGAACGACAGGGGGCGTCACTGAAGCTTTCTTT	CSARVRTTGGVTEAFF
TRBV6-1	TRBJ2-3	many	TRBD1	TGTGCCAGCAGTGAAAGGGGGCGAGGAAACACAGATACGCAGTATTTT	CASSERGRGNTDTQYF
TRBV4-3	TRBJ1-4	-	TRBD1	TGCGCCAGCAGCCAGGAAGGGACAGGGTCTTTTGAAAAACTGTTTTTT	CASSQEGTGSFEKLFF
TRBV6-1	TRBJ1-2	few	-	TGTGCCAGCAGTTTCCTCCTAGGGACGGGCTACACCTTC	CASSFLLGTGYTF
TRBV30	TRBJ1-3	many	-	TGTGCCTGGAGTCCTAACAGGCGGCGGGGAAACACCATATATTTT	CAWSPNRRRGNTIYF
TRBV20-1	TRBJ2-4	-	TRBD1	TGCAGTGCTATGATCGGACAGGGGGTCATTCAGTACTTC	CSAMIGQGVIQYF
TRBV30	TRBJ1-2	many	-	TGTGCCTGGAGTAGGACTAACTATGGCTACACCTTC	CAWSRTNYGYTF